This is a list of T cell receptor beta chains from one sample in a study of blood T cell repertoires in COVID-19. Measured with immunoSEQ multiplex PCR; TCRdb has only the in-frame clones, and not every one. The table has about 190,000 clones, 90% seen once. Sequencing was performed on peripheral blood. The source of these receptors is a man in his fifties or sixties with acute or convalescent COVID-19. CDR3s include the opening cysteine and the closing phenylalanine or tryptophan. The order of the fields is D gene, clone size, V gene, J gene, CDR3 protein, CDR3 DNA. D genes are given only for firm matches. Clone size is shown for a subset of rows, as once, few, many or a class of expanded clone.

.	.	TRBV27	TRBJ2-6	CASSSISGANVLTF	TGTGCCAGCAGTTCCATCTCTGGCGCCAACGTCCTGACTTTC
.	.	TRBV28	TRBJ1-3	CASRRPGGGNTIYF	TGTGCCAGCAGGAGACCAGGAGGCGGAAACACCATATATTTT
TRBD1	.	TRBV27	TRBJ1-5	CASSFGQGLGQPQHF	TGTGCCAGCAGTTTTGGACAGGGGCTAGGTCAGCCCCAGCATTTT
.	.	TRBV11-2	TRBJ2-1	CASGLGPGNEQFF	TGTGCCAGCGGACTTGGGCCCGGGAATGAGCAGTTCTTC
.	.	TRBV6-1	TRBJ1-3	CASSEGPPSSGNTIYF	TGTGCCAGCAGTGAAGGCCCACCGAGCTCTGGAAACACCATATATTTT
.	once	TRBV5-8	TRBJ1-5	CASSNRVNQPQHF	TGTGCCAGCAGCAACAGGGTTAATCAGCCCCAGCATTTT
TRBD2	.	TRBV11-2	TRBJ2-7	CASSLGTSGISYEQYF	TGTGCCAGCAGCCTCGGGACTAGCGGGATTTCCTACGAGCAGTACTTC
.	.	TRBV30	TRBJ1-5	CAWDIGVGQPQHF	TGTGCCTGGGACATCGGGGTCGGACAGCCCCAGCATTTT
TRBD2	.	TRBV27	TRBJ2-5	CASSLNGGAETQYF	TGTGCCAGCAGTTTAAACGGGGGGGCGGAGACCCAGTACTTC
.	.	TRBV5-1	TRBJ2-3	CASSSGQGEVDTQYF	TGCGCCAGCAGCTCTGGGCAGGGCGAGGTAGATACGCAGTATTTT
TRBD1	.	TRBV29-1	TRBJ1-6	CSVGQGPGNNSPLHF	TGCAGCGTTGGACAGGGGCCTGGGAATAATTCACCCCTCCACTTT
TRBD2	.	TRBV10-1	TRBJ2-7	CASSSQAGGPVEQYF	TGCGCCAGCAGCTCTCAGGCGGGAGGGCCGGTCGAGCAGTACTTC
.	.	TRBV28	TRBJ2-3	CASSFISFSTDTQYF	TGTGCCAGCAGTTTTATAAGCTTTAGCACAGATACGCAGTATTTT
.	.	TRBV5-5	TRBJ1-2	CASSLRDFNYGYTF	TGTGCCAGCAGCTTACGCGATTTTAACTATGGCTACACCTTC
TRBD1	.	TRBV27	TRBJ2-7	CASSFRGQGLLEQYF	TGTGCCAGCAGTTTCCGGGGACAGGGCCTACTCGAGCAGTACTTC
TRBD1	.	TRBV6-1	TRBJ1-4	CASSDYFGTVNEKLFF	TGTGCCAGCAGTGATTACTTCGGGACAGTTAATGAAAAACTGTTTTTT
TRBD2	.	TRBV5-1	TRBJ2-1	CASSLGREQFVEQFF	TGCGCCAGCAGCTTGGGGCGGGAGCAATTTGTTGAGCAGTTCTTC
.	.	TRBV18	TRBJ1-1	CASSPTLTEEGIF	TGTGCCAGCTCACCAACGCTGACAGAGGAAGGGATCTTT
.	.	TRBV19	TRBJ1-4	CASRRGGEKLFF	TGTGCCAGTAGGAGGGGAGGAGAAAAACTGTTTTTT
TRBD2	.	TRBV10-2	TRBJ2-3	CASSDPGLAGGNTQYF	TGCGCCAGCAGTGATCCCGGTCTAGCGGGCGGGAATACGCAGTATTTT
.	.	TRBV4-3	TRBJ2-3	CASSQDRDFRGQYF	TGCGCCAGCAGCCAAGACCGGGACTTCCGGGGGCAGTATTTT
TRBD1	.	TRBV25-1	TRBJ1-1	CASSDPDRGLTEAFF	TGTGCCAGCAGTGACCCGGACAGGGGGCTCACTGAAGCTTTCTTT
.	once	TRBV6-1	TRBJ1-5	CASSEWWAHSNQPQHF	TGTGCCAGCAGTGAATGGTGGGCCCATAGCAATCAGCCCCAGCATTTT
.	.	TRBV5-6	TRBJ1-1	CASSLGPRTPEAFF	TGTGCCAGCAGCTTGGGGCCTCGAACCCCTGAAGCTTTCTTT
TRBD1	.	TRBV29-1	TRBJ2-7	CSVERTGGYEQYF	TGCAGCGTTGAGCGGACAGGGGGCTACGAGCAGTACTTC
TRBD1	few	TRBV7-3	TRBJ2-3	CASSPGQGAVDTQYF	TGTGCCAGCAGCCCGGGACAGGGGGCCGTAGATACGCAGTATTTT
TRBD1	.	TRBV18	TRBJ1-5	CASSPTGTGNQPQHF	TGTGCCAGCTCACCAACCGGGACAGGGAATCAGCCCCAGCATTTT
TRBD2	.	TRBV10-1	TRBJ2-7	CASSGPPREESYEQYF	TGCGCCAGCAGTGGACCCCCACGGGAGGAATCCTACGAGCAGTACTTC
.	once	TRBV5-6	TRBJ1-2	CASSGTSQWGYGYTF	TGTGCCAGCAGCGGGACTTCACAGTGGGGTTATGGCTACACCTTC
TRBD1	.	TRBV6-5	TRBJ1-2	CASSYGGQGMYGYTF	TGTGCCAGCAGTTACGGGGGACAGGGGATGTATGGCTACACCTTC
.	.	TRBV5-6	TRBJ2-1	CASSLTGWDEQFF	TGTGCCAGCAGCTTGACGGGATGGGATGAGCAGTTCTTC
.	.	TRBV4-2	TRBJ2-3	CASSQTAGMITDTQYF	TGTGCCAGCAGCCAGACGGCCGGGATGATCACAGATACGCAGTATTTT
.	.	TRBV7-2	TRBJ1-5	CASSFEGHSNQPQHF	TGTGCCAGCAGCTTTGAGGGCCATAGCAATCAGCCCCAGCATTTT
.	.	TRBV28	TRBJ2-1	CASSYSNNEQFF	TGTGCCAGCAGTTACTCGAACAATGAGCAGTTCTTC
.	.	TRBV11-2	TRBJ2-7	CASSLDSGASSYEQYF	TGTGCCAGCAGCTTAGACAGCGGAGCCAGCTCCTACGAGCAGTACTTC
TRBD1	.	TRBV11-2	TRBJ1-2	CASSLEGQGNGYTF	TGTGCCAGCAGCTTAGAGGGACAGGGGAATGGCTACACCTTC
.	.	TRBV7-3	TRBJ1-2	CASSALESGYTF	TGTGCCAGCAGCGCCCTCGAGTCGGGCTACACCTTC
TRBD1	.	TRBV5-8	TRBJ1-5	CASSFGTGNQPQHF	TGTGCCAGCAGCTTCGGGACAGGGAATCAGCCCCAGCATTTT
.	.	TRBV5-1	TRBJ2-4	CASSLDGFSKNIQYF	TGCGCCAGCAGCTTGGATGGCTTCAGCAAAAACATTCAGTACTTC
TRBD1	.	TRBV15	TRBJ2-2	CATSRDDRAQNTGELFF	TGTGCCACCAGCAGAGACGACAGGGCACAGAACACCGGGGAGCTGTTTTTT
TRBD1	.	TRBV27	TRBJ1-1	CASGQGAGLNTEAFF	TGTGCCAGCGGGCAGGGGGCGGGCTTGAACACTGAAGCTTTCTTT
.	once	TRBV13	TRBJ1-5	CASSLGLGGNQPQHF	TGTGCCAGCAGCTTAGGCCTAGGGGGCAATCAGCCCCAGCATTTT
.	.	TRBV19	TRBJ1-4	CASSMGPLNEKLFF	TGTGCCAGTAGTATGGGCCCGCTTAATGAAAAACTGTTTTTT
TRBD1	once	TRBV28	TRBJ1-6	CASRPGTGALPPLHF	TGTGCCAGCAGGCCCGGGACAGGGGCGCTACCACCCCTCCACTTT
.	.	TRBV9	TRBJ2-5	CASSVGGNQRETQYF	TGTGCCAGCAGCGTAGGGGGCAACCAGAGGGAGACCCAGTACTTC
.	.	TRBV18	TRBJ1-5	CASSPGGYGAGQPQHF	TGTGCCAGCTCACCGGGAGGGTACGGAGCGGGGCAGCCCCAGCATTTT
TRBD1	.	TRBV5-4	TRBJ2-2	CASSVTGATGELFF	TGTGCCAGCAGCGTAACAGGGGCCACCGGGGAGCTGTTTTTT
.	.	TRBV5-1	TRBJ2-6	CASTPNTGANVLTF	TGCGCCAGCACTCCAAACACTGGGGCCAACGTCCTGACTTTC
TRBD1	.	TRBV28	TRBJ1-2	CASRTAGTGDGYTF	TGTGCCAGCAGAACCGCCGGGACAGGGGATGGCTACACCTTC
TRBD1	.	TRBV5-8	TRBJ1-4	CASSTRTGVNEKLFF	TGTGCCAGCAGCACACGGACAGGGGTTAATGAAAAACTGTTTTTT
TRBD2	.	TRBV7-6	TRBJ2-5	CASSSGLAGAIQETQYF	TGTGCCAGCAGCTCTGGACTAGCGGGAGCGATACAAGAGACCCAGTACTTC
.	.	TRBV27	TRBJ1-1	CASSLGPRAFF	TGTGCCAGCAGTTTGGGGCCCCGAGCTTTCTTT
TRBD1	.	TRBV7-2	TRBJ1-3	CASSLAGGGTGNTIYF	TGTGCCAGCAGCTTAGCTGGAGGGGGCACTGGAAACACCATATATTTT
.	.	TRBV28	TRBJ2-5	CASSLILAKTQYF	TGTGCCAGCAGTTTGATACTCGCGAAGACCCAGTACTTC
TRBD2	once	TRBV10-2	TRBJ2-1	CASGRDTYNEQFF	TGCGCCAGCGGGAGGGATACCTACAATGAGCAGTTCTTC
.	.	TRBV2	TRBJ2-7	CASSRGMAGTYEQYF	TGTGCCAGCAGTCGAGGTATGGCGGGTACCTACGAGCAGTACTTC
TRBD1	.	TRBV30	TRBJ2-7	CAWGVGQAYEQYF	TGTGCCTGGGGGGTCGGACAGGCCTACGAGCAGTACTTC
.	.	TRBV27	TRBJ2-7	CASNTAGLVHEQYF	TGTGCCAGCAACACAGCGGGTCTCGTCCACGAGCAGTACTTC
TRBD1	.	TRBV6-2/TRBV6-3	TRBJ1-5	CASSFPQGAYNQPQHF	TGTGCCAGCAGTTTCCCCCAGGGGGCCTACAATCAGCCCCAGCATTTT
.	.	TRBV10-2	TRBJ1-2	CASSGGGQISPYGYTF	TGCGCCAGCAGTGGGGGGGGCCAGATCTCACCCTATGGCTACACCTTC